The entry below gives a single T cell receptor beta chain sequence along with its context. Germline CDR1 reads SEHNR; CDR2 reads FQNEAQ (reference sequence). This CDR3 spans 15 amino acids. The V segment lost 4 bases and the J segment 9 bases; nucleotides outside the gene matches: 12. The data stem from a study of blood T cell repertoires in COVID-19. Background on the study: The samples span acute and convalescent COVID-19 from the United States, Italy and Spain. PBMCs, B-cell-depleted T cells, or T cells were the source of the cDNA or gDNA that made up the material.

Source study methods: The authors estimated nucleated cell counts from reference gene primer amplification. Clones were sequenced by immunoSEQ multiplex PCR, and TCRdb holds only the in-frame ones, with some missing. V and J calls plus clone size are reproduced from that table; the DNA served to infer D and trimming. This table has approximately 200,000 clones, 86% appearing once. This clonotype was obtained from a woman in her thirties with active or convalescent COVID-19. Material: peripheral blood. The chain is built from TRBV7-9 and TRBJ2-1; TRBD1 aligns across 7 bases. CDR3 amino acids: CASSSGQNWLGEQFF. The CDR3 coding sequence is TGTGCCAGCAGCTCGGGACAGAATTGGTTGGGTGAGCAGTTCTTC. The full variable domain, rest sourced from reference TRBV7-9 and TRBJ2-1, is DTGVSQNPRHKITKRGQNVTFRCDPISEHNRLYWYRQTLGQGPEFLTYFQNEAQLEKSRLLSDRFSAERPKGSFSTLEIQRTEQGDSAMYLCASSSGQNWLGEQFFGPGTRLTVL.